The clone carrying this TCR beta chain has a single count. This sample stems from a study of blood T cell repertoires in COVID-19. Study summary: From the United States, Italy and Spain came samples of acute and convalescent COVID-19. Sources were T cells, B-cell-depleted T cells, or PBMCs; the material itself was cDNA or gDNA.

Profiling relied on immunoSEQ multiplex PCR, and the TCRdb table lists in-frame clones only, not all of them. The sample lists a few hundred thousand clones, about 87% occurring once. The CDR3 is 14 amino acids. V lost 5 bases to trimming and J lost 3 bases; unmatched junction nucleotides: 5. Germline V gene data show CDR1 as SGHTA and CDR2 as FQGTGA. Categorization into cohorts depended on clinical history that participants reported. V gene TRBV7-3 combines with J gene TRBJ2-3; 7 positions agree with TRBD1. This clonotype originated in a man aged 18 to 35 with acute COVID-19. Input material: PBMCs or T cells enriched from blood (not recorded which). The CDR3 here is CASSLGTATDTQYF. CDR3 DNA: TGTGCCAGCAGCCTAGGGACAGCGACAGATACGCAGTATTTT.